These 30 T cell receptor beta chains came from one sample sequenced in a study of technical replicates of blood from several donors. Using immunoSEQ multiplex PCR, the repertoire was profiled, and TCRdb retains in-frame clones only, with some absent. The sample has about 81,000 clones, about 81% seen once; the top ten hold 3% to 4.5%. The sample was PBMCs. These receptors all stem from a human donor in good health. Some clones in this sample may be carry-over from other donors' samples.

CDR3 sequence reads: CASSVGLADSTGELFF. In DNA, the CDR3 is TGTGCCAGCAGCGTAGGCCTAGCGGATTCTACTGGGGAGCTGTTTTTT. V usage is TRBV9 and J usage is TRBJ2-2; 7 bases map to TRBD2. Germline V gives CDR1 SGDLS, CDR2 YYNGEE. V trimming: 0 bases; J trimming: 8 bases; junction bases outside the gene matches: 10. The CDR3 consists of 16 residues. The full variable domain, rest sourced from reference TRBV9 and TRBJ2-2, is DSGVTQTPKHLITATGQRVTLRCSPRSGDLSVYWYQQSLDQGLQFLIQYYNGEERAKGNILERFSAQQFPDLHSELNLSSLELGDSALYFCASSVGLADSTGELFFGEGSRLTVL.

V gene TRBV15 combines with J gene TRBJ1-4; weak D call: TRBD1 (6 bases). V lost 0 bases, J lost 4 bases, and 9 bases lay in between. The CDR3 loop spans 15 amino acids. The germline CDR1 and CDR2 sequences are LNHNV and YYDKDF (reference sequence). CDR3 coding DNA: TGTGCCACCAGCAGAGATCAGGGACATAATGAAAAACTGTTTTTT. Translated, it gives CATSRDQGHNEKLFF.

This sequence joins TRBV9 and TRBJ2-5; TRBD2 matches at 9 bases. Per germline, CDR1 SGDLS and CDR2 YYNGEE. This CDR3 has 16 residues. The J segment lost 4 bases and the V segment lost 4 bases, leaving 11 bases of the junction unmatched. This CDR3 is CASSPRRAGGAETQYF. CDR3 in DNA: TGTGCCAGCAGCCCCCGGCGGGCGGGAGGGGCAGAGACCCAGTACTTC.

In its sample, this clone was seen a few times. The chain recombines TRBV5-1 with TRBJ2-7; D is possibly TRBD2 (6 bases). V lost 1 base and J lost 3, with 14 bases in between. CDR3 length: 15 amino acids. Germline CDR1 SGHRS, CDR2 YFSETQ. CDR3 nucleotides: TGCGCCAGCAGCTTGTTGCGGGGATACGACTACGAGCAGTACTTC. Translation: CASSLLRGYDYEQYF.

The J gene is TRBJ1-5, the V gene TRBV2, with no clear D. V gave up 3 bases and J gave up 3 bases, with 9 bases separating them. Germline loops: CDR1 SNHLY, CDR2 FYNNEI. This CDR3 comprises 14 residues. The CDR3 here is CASSEGGINQPQHF. In DNA form, the CDR3 reads TGTGCCAGCAGTGAGGGAGGGATCAATCAGCCCCAGCATTTT. Using reference TRBV2 and TRBJ1-5 for the parts outside the CDR3, the full variable domain is EPEVTQTPSHQVTQMGQEVILRCVPISNHLYFYWYRQILGQKVEFLVSFYNNEISEKSEIFDDQFSVERPDGSNFTLKIRSTKLEDSAMYFCASSEGGINQPQHFGDGTRLSIL.

J is TRBJ2-1 and V is TRBV5-6, with D possibly matching TRBD2 (6 bases). Germline assignment: CDR1 SGHDT and CDR2 YYEEEE. V lost 4 bases to trimming and J lost 1 base, with 15 bases between them. The CDR3 loop spans 16 amino acids. Here the CDR3 DNA reads TGTGCCAGCAGCGCCCTCGGGGGTAGGTCCTACAATGAGCAGTTCTTC. Its translation is CASSALGGRSYNEQFF.

The genes are TRBV7-8 and TRBJ1-2, with 11 bases that match TRBD1. Germline trimming cut 4 bases from V and 7 bases from J; bases unmatched to any gene: 5. The CDR3 spans 14 residues. Germline V CDR1 and CDR2: SGHVS, FQNEAQ. The CDR3 here is CASSSGQGGLGYTF. The CDR3 DNA sequence: TGTGCCAGCAGCTCGGGACAGGGGGGCCTTGGCTACACCTTC.

The sample holds one count of this clone. V usage is TRBV9 and J usage is TRBJ2-7; 10 nucleotides align to TRBD2. The trim removed 5 bases at V and 7 bases at J, leaving 12 bases unmatched. CDR1 SGDLS and CDR2 YYNGEE come from the germline V gene. This CDR3 is built from 15 residues. CDR3: CASSPRASGSEEQYF. The CDR3, as DNA: TGTGCCAGCAGTCCGCGGGCTAGCGGGAGTGAAGAGCAGTACTTC.

This CDR3 is CASSIYGPNTEAFF. In DNA, the CDR3 is TGTGCCAGTAGTATTTATGGCCCAAACACTGAAGCTTTCTTT. V and J are TRBV19 and TRBJ1-1; D unclear. V was trimmed by 3 bases and J by 2 bases, leaving 10 bases between them. The CDR3 sequence is 14 residues long. The germline V gene has CDR1 LNHDA and CDR2 SQIVND (reference sequence).

The gene calls are TRBV30 and TRBJ1-3; 8 bases agree with TRBD1. The length of the CDR3 is 15 residues. Trimming cost V 3 bases and J 4 bases; bases outside gene matches: 8. CDR1 GTSNPN and CDR2 SVGIG come from the germline V gene (reference sequence). This CDR3 reads CAWRGQGLGGNTIYF. The CDR3 region has the DNA TGTGCCTGGAGAGGACAGGGTTTGGGGGGAAACACCATATATTTT.

CDR3 nucleotides: TGTGCCAGCAGTCCAGACAACGACCTCTACGAGCAGTACTTC. Amino acids: CASSPDNDLYEQYF. The V call is TRBV14, the J call TRBJ2-7; D gene uncertain. The ends were cut back, 6 bases at V and 3 bases at J, with 15 bases in the middle. Per the germline V gene, CDR1 is SGHDN and CDR2 is FVKESK. The CDR3 is 14 amino acids.

The gene calls are TRBV6-1 and TRBJ1-1; the match to TRBD1 covers 9 bases. Germline V lookup: CDR1 MNHNS, CDR2 SASEGT. The CDR3 is 19 residues long. J lost 1 base, V lost 2 bases, and 14 bases had no gene match. The CDR3 nucleotides are TGTGCCAGCAGTGAATTTATATGGACAGGGGAGGAACAGAACACTGAAGCTTTCTTT. This translates into CASSEFIWTGEEQNTEAFF.

In this sample, this clone turned up once. The J gene is TRBJ2-7, the V gene TRBV9, with 7 bases lining up with TRBD2. CDR3 length: 16 residues. With 0 bases clipped from V and 4 bases from J, the junction kept 10 bases outside the gene matches. Germline V lookup: CDR1 SGDLS, CDR2 YYNGEE. Here the CDR3 reads CASSVDHRAGEYEQYF. In nucleotides, the CDR3 is TGTGCCAGCAGCGTAGATCATCGGGCGGGAGAGTACGAGCAGTACTTC.

The rearrangement links TRBV25-1 to TRBJ2-7; TRBD2 matches 7 bases. The V and J ends lost 4 bases and 2 bases, in that order; junction bases with no gene match: 5. Germline loops: CDR1 MGHDK, CDR2 SYGVNS. There are 14 residues in the CDR3. This chain's CDR3 is CASSGGGVPYEQYF. The CDR3 bases are TGTGCCAGCAGTGGGGGAGGGGTCCCCTACGAGCAGTACTTC.

The rearrangement joins TRBV4-3 to TRBJ2-2; TRBD2 is a possible D gene (6 bases). Trimming removed 0 bases at V and 5 bases at J, with 10 bases between. This CDR3 spans 15 amino acids. CDR1 LGHNA and CDR2 YSLEER come from the germline V gene. The CDR3 DNA reads as TGCGCCAGCAGCCAAGAAAGGGGAGGTACCGGGGAGCTGTTTTTT. It is translated as CASSQERGGTGELFF.

The V and J genes are TRBV5-6 and TRBJ1-2; a weak D match, TRBD1 (5 bases). V dropped 2 bases and J dropped 6 bases, with 11 bases sitting between them. The CDR3 covers 13 residues. Germline V gene data show CDR1 as SGHDT and CDR2 as YYEEEE. In DNA, the CDR3 is TGTGCCAGCAGCTTCGTGGGGCAGGATGGCTACACCTTC. Residues: CASSFVGQDGYTF.

This clone was recorded once. V gene TRBV4-2 combines with J gene TRBJ2-3; 8 positions agree with TRBD2. From germline, CDR1 is LGHNA and CDR2 YNFKEQ. Unmatched junction bases numbered 5, after V lost 2 bases and J lost 1 base. The CDR3 loop spans 16 amino acids. The CDR3 loop is CASSQSFSGGTDTQYF. The CDR3 DNA sequence: TGTGCCAGCAGCCAATCGTTTAGCGGGGGCACAGATACGCAGTATTTT.

Note on this clone: Other nucleotide sequences in the sample specify the same CDR3. The V call is TRBV7-2, the J call TRBJ1-3, with D possibly matching TRBD1 (5 bases). V lost 1 base, J lost 3 bases, and 7 bases lay in between. Germline CDR1 is SGHTA and CDR2 is FQGNSA. The CDR3 runs 14 residues. The DNA for the CDR3 is TGTGCCAGCAGCTTAGGCGGGGGTGGAAACACCATATATTTT. Translating it yields CASSLGGGGNTIYF. Using reference TRBV7-2 and TRBJ1-3 for the parts outside the CDR3, the full variable domain is GAGVSQSPSNKVTEKGKDVELRCDPISGHTALYWYRQSLGQGLEFLIYFQGNSAPDKSGLPSDRFSAERTGGSVSTLTIQRTQQEDSAVYLCASSLGGGGNTIYFGEGSWLTVV.

The V call is TRBV6-6, the J call TRBJ1-3; D is possibly TRBD1 (5 bases). This CDR3 is built from 14 residues. The germline CDR1 and CDR2 sequences are MNHNY and SVGAGI (reference sequence). Trimming shortened V by 8 bases and J by 0 bases, and 11 bases separated the two germline ends. This CDR3 is CASRGGSSGNTIYF. CDR3 bases: TGTGCCAGCCGGGGGGGAAGCTCTGGAAACACCATATATTTT.

The chain joins TRBV4-2 to TRBJ2-3, with 8 nucleotides matching TRBD2. Looked up from germline, CDR1 is LGHNA and CDR2 is YNFKEQ. The V and J ends lost 6 bases and 3 bases, in that order; junction bases with no gene match: 2. This CDR3 has 13 residues. The CDR3 coding sequence is TGTGCCAGCAGAGGCGGGGGGACAGATACGCAGTATTTT. Its translation: CASRGGGTDTQYF.

This chain connects TRBV9 to TRBJ2-5; the D is unclear. V was pared by 4 bases and J by 4 bases, with 8 bases between. The CDR3 sequence is 12 residues long. CDR1 is SGDLS, CDR2 YYNGEE, per germline. The CDR3 spells CASSPNGETQYF. The CDR3 region has the DNA TGTGCCAGCAGCCCGAACGGAGAGACCCAGTACTTC. Filled out from reference TRBV9 and TRBJ2-5, the complete variable domain reads DSGVTQTPKHLITATGQRVTLRCSPRSGDLSVYWYQQSLDQGLQFLIQYYNGEERAKGNILERFSAQQFPDLHSELNLSSLELGDSALYFCASSPNGETQYFGPGTRLLVL.

The chain recombines TRBV7-8 with TRBJ2-1; 10 positions match TRBD2. Germline lookup yields CDR1 SGHVS and CDR2 FQNEAQ. With 5 bases clipped from V and 2 bases from J, the junction kept 3 bases outside the gene matches. The CDR3 consists of 15 residues. CDR3 protein: CASSRSGGPYNEQFF. The CDR3 DNA reads TGTGCCAGCAGCCGTAGCGGGGGGCCCTACAATGAGCAGTTCTTC. Filled out from reference TRBV7-8 and TRBJ2-1, the complete variable domain reads GAGVSQSPRYKVAKRGQDVALRCDPISGHVSLFWYQQALGQGPEFLTYFQNEAQLDKSGLPSDRFFAERPEGSVSTLKIQRTQQEDSAVYLCASSRSGGPYNEQFFGPGTRLTVL.

The chain links TRBV7-6 to TRBJ2-7; tentative D call: TRBD1 (7 bases). V lost 2 bases to trimming and J lost 2 bases, with 13 bases between them. The CDR3 totals 15 residues. The V gene's germline CDR1 is SGHVS and CDR2 FNYEAQ. The CDR3 nucleotides are TGTGCCAGCAGCTTAACCCAGGGGGGACCCTACGAGCAGTACTTC. Amino acids: CASSLTQGGPYEQYF. Using reference TRBV7-6 and TRBJ2-7 for the parts outside the CDR3, the full variable domain is GAGVSQSPRYKVTKRGQDVALRCDPISGHVSLYWYRQALGQGPEFLTYFNYEAQQDKSGLPNDRFSAERPEGSISTLTIQRTEQRDSAMYRCASSLTQGGPYEQYFGPGTRLTVT.

V is TRBV13 and J is TRBJ2-7, with D maybe TRBD1 (6 bases). Trimming took 0 bases from V and 6 from J, leaving 12 bases between them. This CDR3 is built from 14 residues. Germline CDR1 PRHDT, CDR2 FYEKMQ (reference sequence). CDR3 nucleotide sequence: TGTGCCAGCAGCTTAGGAGGGGGAAGGAGCGAGCAGTACTTC. Translating gives CASSLGGGRSEQYF.

With respect to this clone: The sample holds other DNA sequences that translate to the same CDR3. This rearrangement joins TRBV6-5 to TRBJ2-7; 9 bases are shared with TRBD1. The J segment lost 3 bases and the V segment lost 3 bases, leaving 6 bases of the junction unmatched. The CDR3 spans 15 residues. Per the germline V gene, CDR1 is MNHEY and CDR2 is SVGAGI. The CDR3, as DNA: TGTGCCAGCAGTTATTCCGGGACAGGGCTCTACGAGCAGTACTTC. Translated: CASSYSGTGLYEQYF.

This chain links TRBV7-8 with TRBJ2-7; 7 bases match TRBD1. In germline, CDR1 is SGHVS, CDR2 FQNEAQ. The V and J ends lost 5 bases and 2 bases, in that order; junction bases with no gene match: 12. CDR3 length: 16 amino acids. The CDR3 bases are TGTGCCAGCAGCCCCCGGGACAGCTATCTTACCTACGAGCAGTACTTC. It is translated as CASSPRDSYLTYEQYF.

The CDR3 sequence is CASTRQGYPYNEQFF. The CDR3 DNA follows: TGTGCCAGCACCCGGCAGGGATACCCCTACAATGAGCAGTTCTTC. The chain uses TRBV5-8 and TRBJ2-1, with D possibly being TRBD1 (5 bases). This CDR3 region has 15 residues. V was shortened by 6 bases and J by 2 bases, with 15 bases between the two germline ends. The germline V gene encodes CDR1 SGHTS and CDR2 YDEGEE.

The V gene is TRBV6-6, the J gene TRBJ2-5; D possibly corresponds to TRBD2 (5 bases). Germline CDR1 MNHNY, CDR2 SVGAGI (reference sequence). The V end was cut by 8 bases, the J end by 5 bases, with 21 bases between. The CDR3 has 15 residues. CDR3 in DNA: TGTGCCAGCCTCTCCGCGGGCCTACTCGGGGAGACCCAGTACTTC. Translation: CASLSAGLLGETQYF.

This rearrangement joins TRBV19 to TRBJ1-5; TRBD1 might be the D (6 bases). V dropped 0 bases and J dropped 11 bases, with 11 bases sitting between them. CDR3 size: 13 residues. Looked up from germline, CDR1 is LNHDA and CDR2 is SQIVND (reference sequence). The CDR3 DNA sequence: TGTGCCAGTAGTATAGATCGTGGGGGCGCCCAGCATTTT. Its protein is CASSIDRGGAQHF.

The V and J genes are TRBV9 and TRBJ2-1; TRBD2 agrees at 10 bases. Germline CDR1 is SGDLS and CDR2 is YYNGEE. V lost 4 bases and J lost 4; bases outside the gene matches: 2. CDR3 length equals 14 residues. CDR3 sequence: CASSRTSGYNEQFF. The CDR3 coding sequence is TGTGCCAGCAGCCGGACTAGCGGATACAATGAGCAGTTCTTC.